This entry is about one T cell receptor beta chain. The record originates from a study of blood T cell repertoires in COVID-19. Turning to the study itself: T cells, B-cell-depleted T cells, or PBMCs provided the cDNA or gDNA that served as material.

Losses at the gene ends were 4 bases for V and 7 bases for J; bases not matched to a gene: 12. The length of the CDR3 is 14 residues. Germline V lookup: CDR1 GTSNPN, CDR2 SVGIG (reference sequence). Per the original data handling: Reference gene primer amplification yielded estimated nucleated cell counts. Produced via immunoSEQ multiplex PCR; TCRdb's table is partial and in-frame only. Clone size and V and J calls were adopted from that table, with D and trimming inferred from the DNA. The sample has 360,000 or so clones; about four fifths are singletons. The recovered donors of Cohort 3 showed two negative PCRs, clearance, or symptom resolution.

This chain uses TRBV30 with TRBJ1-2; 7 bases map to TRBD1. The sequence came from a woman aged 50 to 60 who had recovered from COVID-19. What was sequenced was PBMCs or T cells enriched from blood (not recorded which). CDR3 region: CAWTLLTGSSGYTF. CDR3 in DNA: TGTGCCTGGACCCTTCTGACAGGGTCGAGTGGCTACACCTTC.